Sequencing of this T cell receptor (beta chain) was carried out in a study of T cell responses to AZD1222 COVID-19 vaccine. Whole-study context: Whether given at about 4 or about 12 weeks, second doses were pooled. Study outcomes and limitations: Among those given AZD1222, only six were seropositive at baseline. Donors in the cohort were predominantly white British and more often female, and clonal diversity was possibly underestimated.

This CDR3 is 13 amino acids long. The germline gives CDR1 SGHNT, CDR2 YYREEE (reference sequence). The V gene lost 2 bases and the J gene lost 3 bases, with 5 bases spanning the gap. Profiling relied on immunoSEQ multiplex PCR, and the TCRdb table lists in-frame clones only, not all of them. The data hold 150,000 to 200,000 clones, with around 88% observed a single time. Turning to this clone: The antigen remains undetermined.

The material sequenced was peripheral blood, taken on day 0 of AZD1222 vaccination. The chain couples TRBV5-4 to TRBJ2-2; D uncertain. This TCR was recovered from an adult in good health. DNA of the CDR3: TGTGCCAGCAGCTTTAGATACACCGGGGAGCTGTTTTTT. Amino acid sequence: CASSFRYTGELFF.